Following are 3 T cell receptor beta chains from one sample sequenced in a study of tumor-infiltrating lymphocytes in primary liver carcinoma. A primer in the constant region served to generate TCR beta cDNA from approximately 460 ng of total RNA. Construction of TCR beta libraries relied on three successive nested multiplex PCR rounds employing slightly modified ARM-PCR. Rounds one and two of PCR, each of roughly 11 cycles, were primed with TRBV1-TRBV30 forward primers and a C-beta reverse primer. TCRdb recomputed calls from the multiplex PCR reads with MiXCR, one row per CDR3 protein. The table lists more than 95,000 distinct CDR3 sequences, around 64% of them singletons. From roughly 21-30 mg of unsorted bulk tissue, DNA and RNA were co-extracted together. The specimen sequenced was liver tumor tissue from sampling region 3. Subset noted: tumor region T3, left-lateral pole. The origin of the receptors is a woman between 55 and 75 years old with primary liver carcinoma and hepatitis B virus infection.

As to this clonotype: Likely a read error: the CDR3 ends without its conserved phenylalanine or tryptophan. Because the CDR3's place on the DNA is in doubt, the DNA is left out and the CDR3 is given as listed by TCRdb. The chain couples TRBV11-2 to TRBJ2-7; no check of the table's D call, TRBD2, against the DNA was made. In germline, CDR1 is SGHAT, CDR2 FQNNGV. Including both end residues, the CDR3 is 18 amino acids long. The CDR3 sequence: CASGLDWVSLAGPYEQYL.

This clonotype has more than one count but fewer than ten. A much larger clone is a single base away; this may be a read error. The chain combines TRBV6-1 with TRBJ1-5, with D tentatively TRBD1 (5 bases). Germline V CDR1 and CDR2: MNHNS, SASEGT. The CDR3 has 14 residues. CDR3 in DNA: TGTGCCAGCAGTAGGACAAATAGCAATCAGCACCAGCATTTT. This codes for CASSRTNSNQHQHF.

This sequence joins TRBV4-2 and TRBJ2-1; D might be TRBD2 (5 bases). Germline V CDR1 and CDR2: LGHNA, YNFKEQ. The CDR3 has 16 residues. Trimming pared 5 bases from V and 7 bases from J, leaving 21 bases between. CDR3 protein: CASSMRESWRKNEQFF. The CDR3 coding sequence is TGTGCCAGCAGCATGAGGGAAAGCTGGAGGAAAAATGAGCAGTTCTTC.